These 22 T cell receptor beta chains came from one sample sequenced in a study of blood T cell repertoires in COVID-19. TCRdb keeps only in-frame clones here, not all; method: immunoSEQ multiplex PCR. Found here are around 190,000 clones, around 80% of them singletons; the top ten hold approximately 8.1%. The sequenced sample was peripheral blood. Receptors originate from a woman aged 55-70 years with COVID-19, enrolled during active disease.

V is TRBV29-1 and J is TRBJ2-2; 9 nucleotides match TRBD1. CDR1 is SQVTM, CDR2 ANQGSEA, per germline. The CDR3 runs to 15 residues. The DNA for the CDR3 is TGCGGCTCGACAGGGGGGAATCGGGACACCGGGGAGCTGTTTTTT. It codes for CGSTGGNRDTGELFF.

This clone was observed a few times. The chain has TRBV28 and TRBJ1-4; D gene unclear. In germline, CDR1 is MDHEN, CDR2 SYDVKM. V was shortened by 5 bases and J by 0 bases, with 7 bases between the two germline ends. CDR3 length equals 14 residues. The CDR3 region has the DNA TGTGCCAGCAGTCGGTATGCAACTAATGAAAAACTGTTTTTT. Protein sequence: CASSRYATNEKLFF.

V usage is TRBV5-4 and J usage is TRBJ2-5, with 10 bases fitting TRBD2. The CDR3 sequence is 14 residues long. V shed 3 bases, J shed 5 bases, and the junction held 4 bases outside the gene matches. Germline V gene data show CDR1 as SGHNT and CDR2 as YYREEE (reference sequence). The CDR3 region has the DNA TGTGCCAGCAGCTCGGGACTAGCGCCCGAGACCCAGTACTTC. Its protein is CASSSGLAPETQYF.

CDR3 residues: CASSPQRGGWNEQFF. The CDR3 DNA reads TGTGCCAGCAGCCCTCAGCGGGGGGGCTGGAATGAGCAGTTCTTC. The chain carries TRBV9 and TRBJ2-1; 10 bases align to TRBD2. V gave up 4 bases and J gave up 7 bases; unmatched junction bases: 8. The CDR3 loop spans 15 amino acids. CDR1 SGDLS and CDR2 YYNGEE come from the germline V gene.

V is TRBV10-3 and J is TRBJ1-2; D gene unclear. CDR3 size: 14 residues. Trimming shortened V by 0 bases and J by 4 bases, and 9 bases separated the two germline ends. Germline CDR1 ENHRY, CDR2 SYGVKD. The CDR3 DNA reads TGTGCCATCAGTGAGTCCGCAGTCCCCTATGGCTACACCTTC. Translation gives CAISESAVPYGYTF.

This clone was seen a handful of times. The chain couples TRBV10-2 to TRBJ2-5, with 15 positions matching TRBD2. V shed 7 bases and J 4 bases; nucleotides not matched to a gene: 7. Germline V lookup: CDR1 WSHSY, CDR2 SAAADI. This CDR3 has 16 residues. CDR3 in amino acids: CASTPGLAGGSETQYF. Here the CDR3 DNA reads TGCGCCAGCACCCCGGGACTAGCGGGGGGATCAGAGACCCAGTACTTC.

This chain links TRBV18 with TRBJ2-1, with D possibly being TRBD1 (5 bases). The CDR3 has 17 amino acids. The germline CDR1 and CDR2 sequences are KGHSH and LQKENI. V lost 2 bases, J lost 0 bases, and 14 bases lay in between. CDR3 loop: CASSPNLTGSSYNEQFF. DNA for the CDR3: TGTGCCAGCTCACCAAACCTAACAGGCAGCTCCTACAATGAGCAGTTCTTC. Full variable domain (rest looked up from reference TRBV18 and TRBJ2-1): NAGVMQNPRHLVRRRGQEARLRCSPMKGHSHVYWYRQLPEEGLKFMVYLQKENIIDESGMPKERFSAEFPKEGPSILRIQQVVRGDSAAYFCASSPNLTGSSYNEQFFGPGTRLTVL.

This chain connects TRBV11-3 to TRBJ1-1; the D gene is possibly TRBD1 (5 bases). The germline V gene encodes CDR1 SGHNT and CDR2 YENEEA. The CDR3 contains 13 residues. Trimming cost V 0 bases and J 5 bases, with 7 bases left between them. The CDR3, as DNA: TGTGCCAGCAGCTTAGATCAGGGAACTGAAGCTTTCTTT. Its translation is CASSLDQGTEAFF.

The chain joins TRBV27 to TRBJ1-2; 9 bases are a match to TRBD1. In germline, CDR1 is MNHEY, CDR2 SMNVEV (reference sequence). This CDR3 spans 16 amino acids. The trim removed 6 bases at V and 5 bases at J, leaving 13 bases unmatched. The CDR3 spells CASSLLGDRGRYGYTF. Written as DNA, the CDR3 is TGTGCCAGCAGCCTTTTAGGTGACAGGGGGAGATATGGCTACACCTTC.

This clone was found a few times. CDR3: CASSFDRGSTEAFF. DNA for the CDR3: TGTGCCAGCAGTTTCGACAGGGGAAGCACTGAAGCTTTCTTT. The J gene is TRBJ1-1, the V gene TRBV7-2; 8 bases are a match to TRBD1. The V and J ends lost 6 bases and 4 bases, in that order; junction bases with no gene match: 7. This CDR3 has 14 residues. Per the germline V gene, CDR1 is SGHTA and CDR2 is FQGNSA.

The CDR3 here is CASSSGQGLTGELFF. CDR3 nucleotide sequence: TGTGCCAGCAGCAGTGGACAGGGTTTGACCGGGGAGCTGTTTTTT. The V and J genes are TRBV7-9 and TRBJ2-2; 8 bases are a match to TRBD1. Germline CDR1 reads SEHNR; CDR2 reads FQNEAQ (reference sequence). The CDR3 covers 15 residues. With V trimmed by 5 bases and J by 5 bases, 7 bases remained unmatched.

The V and J genes are TRBV21-1 and TRBJ2-7; TRBD1 was called by the table and not checked on the DNA. TRBV21-1 is classified as a pseudogene. The CDR3 runs to 13 residues. CDR3 in DNA: TGTGCCAGCCCCTACACAGGGTTTTACGAGCAGTACGTC. Amino acid sequence: CASPYTGFYEQYV.

The chain links TRBV5-4 to TRBJ1-2; the match to TRBD1 covers 9 bases. This CDR3 contains 18 residues. Unmatched junction bases numbered 17, after V lost 4 bases and J lost 4 bases. Germline values: CDR1 SGHNT, CDR2 YYREEE (reference sequence). Written as DNA, the CDR3 is TGTGCCAGCAGCCAGCCGGGACAGGGATTAAAGCAAGGCTATGGCTACACCTTC. Residues: CASSQPGQGLKQGYGYTF.

This clone occurred once. The chain couples TRBV10-2 to TRBJ2-7, with D maybe TRBD2 (5 bases). Germline CDR1 is WSHSY and CDR2 is SAAADI. Trimming cost V 7 bases and J 0 bases, with 19 bases left between them. This CDR3 contains 16 residues. The DNA for the CDR3 is TGCGCCAGCACTGGGTTCGGGGTACTAACCTCCTACGAGCAGTACGTC. Protein product: CASTGFGVLTSYEQYV.

The chain joins TRBV18 to TRBJ2-2; D may be TRBD1 (6 bases). This CDR3 is built from 18 residues. Between the trimmed V and J ends, which lost 5 bases and 0 bases, there was a span of 19 bases. The germline V gene encodes CDR1 KGHSH and CDR2 LQKENI. The CDR3 DNA reads as TGTGCCAGCTCATCGAGAACCGGGACATACGCGAACACCGGGGAGCTGTTTTTT. Translating gives CASSSRTGTYANTGELFF.

The chain carries TRBV24-1 and TRBJ2-7, with D hard to call. Trimming cost V 6 bases and J 0 bases, with 11 bases left between them. Germline V gene data show CDR1 as KGHDR and CDR2 as SFDVKD. The CDR3 is 14 amino acids. In DNA, the CDR3 is TGTGCCACCAGTATCGTATTTAGCTCCTACGAGCAGTACGTC. Protein: CATSIVFSSYEQYV.

The V and J genes are TRBV6-5 and TRBJ1-3; a possible D gene is TRBD1 (6 bases). CDR3 size: 16 residues. The germline CDR1 and CDR2 sequences are MNHEY and SVGAGI. V was clipped by 4 bases and J by 0 bases, with 13 bases between them. The CDR3 DNA sequence: TGTGCCAGCAGTTCGCTTGGGGGCAGCTCTGGAAACACCATATATTTT. Translating it yields CASSSLGGSSGNTIYF.

The rearrangement uses TRBV9 and TRBJ1-1, with D unclear. In germline, CDR1 is SGDLS, CDR2 YYNGEE. The CDR3 has 14 amino acids. The ends were cut back, 4 bases at V and 4 bases at J, with 14 bases in the middle. CDR3 bases: TGTGCCAGCAGCCTCAGTTTAGCGGCCACTGAAGCTTTCTTT. It encodes CASSLSLAATEAFF.

The chain couples TRBV5-1 to TRBJ1-4; 8 bases map to TRBD1. The CDR3 sequence is 15 residues long. The germline V gene has CDR1 SGHRS and CDR2 YFSETQ. V lost 0 bases and J lost 8; bases outside the gene matches: 6. As DNA, the CDR3 is TGCGCCAGCAGCTTGGCGGCAGGGGGCAGGGAAAAACTGTTTTTT. Translation: CASSLAAGGREKLFF.

This chain uses TRBV28 with TRBJ1-5; the D is unclear. Trimming cost V 3 bases and J 5 bases, with 5 bases left between them. CDR1 is MDHEN, CDR2 SYDVKM, per germline. The CDR3 is made up of 12 amino acids. The CDR3: CASSFADQPQHF. CDR3 DNA: TGTGCCAGCAGTTTCGCGGATCAGCCCCAGCATTTT. The full variable domain, in which reference TRBV28 and TRBJ1-5 provide the parts outside the CDR3, is DVKVTQSSRYLVKRTGEKVFLECVQDMDHENMFWYRQDPGLGLRLIYFSYDVKMKEKGDIPEGYSVSREKKERFSLILESASTNQTSMYLCASSFADQPQHFGDGTRLSIL.

The chain combines TRBV3-1 (or the pseudogene TRBV3-2) with TRBJ2-2; 10 bases agree with TRBD2. The V gene's germline CDR1 is LGHDT and CDR2 YNNKEL (reference sequence). CDR3 length: 15 amino acids. V dropped 6 bases and J dropped 1; count of bases not matched to a gene: 2. In DNA form, the CDR3 reads TGTGCCAGCAGACCTAGCGGGAGGAACACCGGGGAGCTGTTTTTT. Residues: CASRPSGRNTGELFF.

V is TRBV19 and J is TRBJ1-1; a weak D match, TRBD1 (5 bases). V shed 3 bases and J shed 5 bases, with 13 bases lying between them. The CDR3 extends over 14 amino acids. CDR1 and CDR2 (germline): LNHDA, SQIVND (reference sequence). CDR3 sequence: CASSMGRGGTEAFF. CDR3 in DNA: TGTGCCAGTAGTATGGGTAGGGGAGGAACTGAAGCTTTCTTT.